This T cell receptor (beta chain) emerged from a study of cytomegalovirus exposure and HLA in healthy donors. Germline assignment: CDR1 SGDLS and CDR2 YYNGEE. The CDR3 consists of 13 residues. The trim removed 3 bases at V and 7 bases at J, leaving 6 bases unmatched. Study-level points and caveats: There was a cluster of highly shared sequence variants that was likely a sequencing artifact. The study had only CMV serostatus as immune exposure information.

As for this clone: Its matching antigen is unknown.

Researchers ran the PCR with 60 Vbeta and 13 Jbeta primers. Data came from immunoSEQ multiplex PCR; TCRdb stores just in-frame clones and leaves some out. Altogether 150,000 to 200,000 clones are present, roughly 70% being singletons, with the ten largest covering around 3%. The receptor was isolated from a male donor in good health and CMV-seronegative. The material sequenced was PBMCs. The chain links TRBV9 to TRBJ2-5, with 7 bases fitting TRBD1. The DNA for the CDR3 is TGTGCCAGCAGCGACCAGGGGGTGGGGACCCAGTACTTC. Amino acid sequence: CASSDQGVGTQYF.